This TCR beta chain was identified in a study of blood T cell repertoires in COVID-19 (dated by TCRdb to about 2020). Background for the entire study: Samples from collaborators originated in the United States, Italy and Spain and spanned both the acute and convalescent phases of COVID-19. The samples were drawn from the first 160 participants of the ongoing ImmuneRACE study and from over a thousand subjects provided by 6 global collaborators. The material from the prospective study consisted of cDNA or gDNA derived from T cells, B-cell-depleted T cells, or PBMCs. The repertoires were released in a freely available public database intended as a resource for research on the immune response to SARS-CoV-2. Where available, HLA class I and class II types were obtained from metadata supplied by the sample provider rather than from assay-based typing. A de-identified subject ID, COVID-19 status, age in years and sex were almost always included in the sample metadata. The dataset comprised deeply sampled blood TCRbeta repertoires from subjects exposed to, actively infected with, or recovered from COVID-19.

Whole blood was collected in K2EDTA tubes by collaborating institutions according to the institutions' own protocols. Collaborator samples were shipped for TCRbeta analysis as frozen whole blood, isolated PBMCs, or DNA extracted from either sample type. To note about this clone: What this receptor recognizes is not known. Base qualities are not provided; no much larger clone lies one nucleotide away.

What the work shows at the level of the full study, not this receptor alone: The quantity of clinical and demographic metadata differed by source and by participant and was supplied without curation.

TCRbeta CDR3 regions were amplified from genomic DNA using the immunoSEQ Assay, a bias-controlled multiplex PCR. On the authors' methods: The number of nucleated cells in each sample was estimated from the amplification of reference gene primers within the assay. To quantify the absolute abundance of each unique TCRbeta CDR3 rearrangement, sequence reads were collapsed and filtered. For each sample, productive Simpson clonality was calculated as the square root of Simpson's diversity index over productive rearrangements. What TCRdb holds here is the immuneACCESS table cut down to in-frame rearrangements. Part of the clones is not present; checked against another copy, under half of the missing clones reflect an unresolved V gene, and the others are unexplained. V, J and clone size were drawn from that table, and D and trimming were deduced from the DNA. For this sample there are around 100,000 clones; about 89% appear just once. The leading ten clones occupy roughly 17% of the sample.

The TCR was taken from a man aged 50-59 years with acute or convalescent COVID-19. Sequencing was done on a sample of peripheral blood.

The CDR3 in this case is CASSQGTEYGYTF. Read as DNA, the sequence is TGTGCCAGCAGCCAAGGGACAGAGTATGGCTACACCTTC. The receptor chain draws on TRBV14 and TRBJ1-2; the D gene is perhaps TRBD1, from 6 matching bases. CDR1 SGHDN and CDR2 FVKESK are derived from the germline V gene. V is pared back by 1 base and J by 5 bases, with 8 bases lying between the germline termini. From its cysteine to its phenylalanine, the CDR3 spans 13 amino acids. Of the read, only the CDR3 DNA is kept; its 39 bases are in frame from base 1.